The 23 T cell receptor beta chains presented below share a single source sample, sequenced in a study of T-cell memory formation after mild COVID-19. TCRdb re-called the 5' RACE reads through MiXCR, storing one row per CDR3 protein. The sample records 450,000 to 650,000 distinct CDR3 sequences, around 21% being singletons. Sequenced material: PBMCs or a T cell subset sorted from them (not recorded which). These receptors all stem from an adult woman who had mild COVID-19 (a few samples of this study predate the infection). Cell type and time point are not known.

The chain uses TRBV14 and TRBJ2-1; 8 bases match TRBD2. The V segment lost 1 base and the J segment 0 bases; nucleotides outside the gene matches: 5. The germline V gene encodes CDR1 SGHDN and CDR2 FVKESK. This CDR3 region has 17 residues. The CDR3 loop is CASSQGLAGSSYNEQFF. CDR3 nucleotide sequence: TGTGCCAGCAGCCAAGGTCTAGCGGGTAGCTCCTACAATGAGCAGTTCTTC.

J is TRBJ1-1 and V is TRBV19; D possibly corresponds to TRBD1 (5 bases). Germline V lookup: CDR1 LNHDA, CDR2 SQIVND (reference sequence). The length of the CDR3 is 13 residues. V lost 5 bases and J lost 5, with 12 bases in between. The CDR3 loop is CASSEGKSTEAFF. For the CDR3, the DNA is TGTGCCAGTAGTGAGGGGAAGTCGACTGAAGCTTTCTTT.

V usage is TRBV5-4 and J usage is TRBJ2-3; D not certain. The CDR3 runs to 15 residues. The germline gives CDR1 SGHNT, CDR2 YYREEE (reference sequence). V lost 0 bases to trimming and J lost 1 base, with 9 bases between them. CDR3 amino acids: CASSLGDRGTDTQYF. For the CDR3, the DNA is TGTGCCAGCAGCTTGGGGGATAGGGGCACAGATACGCAGTATTTT.

This clonotype showed up just a few times. The chain employs TRBV4-1 and TRBJ2-4; D remains unclear. V gave up 0 bases and J gave up 0 bases, with 15 bases separating them. CDR3 length: 18 residues. Germline V gene data show CDR1 as MGHRA and CDR2 as YSYEKL. The CDR3, as DNA: TGCGCCAGCAGCCAAGAAAGAGGCCACGGGCAAGCCAAAAACATTCAGTACTTC. Its translation: CASSQERGHGQAKNIQYF.

The J gene is TRBJ2-1, the V gene TRBV24-1; D remains unclear. V was trimmed by 2 bases and J by 5 bases, leaving 12 bases between them. The CDR3 runs to 15 residues. Germline values: CDR1 KGHDR, CDR2 SFDVKD. CDR3 sequence (DNA): TGTGCCACCAGTGATTCCCTTCCCCTTAACAATGAGCAGTTCTTC. As protein: CATSDSLPLNNEQFF.

J is TRBJ1-1 and V is TRBV20-1; a possible D gene is TRBD1 (5 bases). This CDR3 contains 13 residues. Trimming pared 5 bases from V and 3 bases from J, leaving 13 bases between. Germline V gives CDR1 DFQATT, CDR2 SNEGSKA (reference sequence). The CDR3 coding sequence is TGCAGTGCTCCGGACACGGCGCACACTGAAGCTTTCTTT. Translation: CSAPDTAHTEAFF.

The rearrangement joins TRBV12-3 or TRBV12-4 to TRBJ1-1; possible D gene TRBD1, 5 bases. The CDR3 is 15 residues long. V was trimmed by 5 bases and J by 4 bases, leaving 17 bases between them. The CDR3 spells CASSPSGLIFTEAFF. DNA for the CDR3: TGTGCCAGCAGTCCATCGGGACTAATATTCACTGAAGCTTTCTTT.

This clonotype turned up a few times. V usage is TRBV12-3 or TRBV12-4 and J usage is TRBJ2-3; 7 bases agree with TRBD2. The CDR3 has 15 residues. Trimming removed 3 bases from V and 5 bases from J; junction bases left unmatched: 8. CDR3 residues: CASSFQRTSRDTQYF. The CDR3 bases are TGTGCCAGCAGTTTTCAGAGGACTAGTAGAGATACGCAGTATTTT.

V usage is TRBV20-1 and J usage is TRBJ2-7, with 9 bases lining up with TRBD1. The J segment lost 2 bases and the V segment lost 3 bases, leaving 5 bases of the junction unmatched. Germline V CDR1 and CDR2: DFQATT, SNEGSKA (reference sequence). This CDR3 region has 14 residues. In DNA form, the CDR3 reads TGCAGTGCTAGTTGGACAGGGGAAACCTACGAGCAGTACTTC. Protein sequence: CSASWTGETYEQYF.

This chain joins TRBV12-3 or TRBV12-4 and TRBJ1-3, with a tentative D call TRBD1 (5 bases). The CDR3 runs 14 residues. CDR3 amino acids: CALRGLSSGNTIYF. CDR3 DNA sequence: TGTGCGTTGAGGGGTCTTTCCTCTGGAAACACCATATATTTT.

The V and J genes are TRBV12-3 or TRBV12-4 and TRBJ1-5, with no clear D. V shed 3 bases and J shed 4 bases, with 10 bases lying between them. The CDR3 spans 14 residues. CDR3 nucleotide sequence: TGTGCCAGCAGTTTGTTAACAGCAAATCAGCCCCAGCATTTT. Translating gives CASSLLTANQPQHF.

The sample holds a few counts of this clonotype. This chain links TRBV6-5 with TRBJ1-4, with D perhaps TRBD1 (5 bases). Trimming pared 5 bases from V and 8 bases from J, leaving 15 bases between. Per germline, CDR1 MNHEY and CDR2 SVGAGI. This CDR3 is built from 14 residues. The CDR3 DNA reads TGTGCCAGCAGTCCCCAGGGAGGTGGAGAAAAACTGTTTTTT. It yields the protein CASSPQGGGEKLFF.

This clonotype has a handful of counts. The V call is TRBV12-3 or TRBV12-4, the J call TRBJ2-2; maybe TRBD1 (6 bases). The CDR3 totals 14 residues. V was trimmed by 5 bases and J by 1 base, leaving 8 bases between them. The CDR3 DNA sequence: TGTGCCAGCAGTCAACAGGGGAACACCGGGGAGCTGTTTTTT. The encoded protein is CASSQQGNTGELFF.

The chain employs TRBV12-3 or TRBV12-4 and TRBJ2-5; 7 bases map to TRBD2. The CDR3 consists of 15 residues. Trimming cost V 5 bases and J 4 bases; bases outside gene matches: 10. CDR3 in amino acids: CASSPRPGLLETQYF. CDR3 in DNA: TGTGCCAGCAGTCCAAGACCGGGACTACTAGAGACCCAGTACTTC.

The chain links TRBV7-9 to TRBJ2-1, with D possibly being TRBD2 (5 bases). CDR3 length equals 16 residues. Between the trimmed V and J ends, which lost 5 bases and 2 bases, there was a span of 16 bases. The germline gives CDR1 SEHNR, CDR2 FQNEAQ (reference sequence). Written as DNA, the CDR3 is TGTGCCAGCAGCACTGCCGACTATTTCCCCTACAATGAGCAGTTCTTC. Residues: CASSTADYFPYNEQFF.

V and J are TRBV20-1 and TRBJ1-2; 10 bases map to TRBD1. Per germline, CDR1 DFQATT and CDR2 SNEGSKA (reference sequence). This CDR3 contains 13 residues. The V and J ends lost 8 bases and 8 bases, in that order; junction bases with no gene match: 11. CDR3 in DNA: TGCAGTCGCCGCTGGACAGGGGGGTTCGGCTACACCTTC. Translating gives CSRRWTGGFGYTF.

The chain recombines TRBV6-6 with TRBJ2-7, with TRBD1 identical over 8 bases. The junction had 8 bases not matched to a gene; V was cut back by 0 bases and J by 7 bases. CDR3 length: 15 residues. Germline-derived CDR1 and CDR2 are MNHNY and SVGAGI (reference sequence). The CDR3 loop reads CASSYSVQGAGEQYF. The CDR3 DNA follows: TGTGCCAGCAGTTACTCAGTGCAGGGGGCAGGTGAGCAGTACTTC.

Only a few counts were recorded for this clonotype. The chain joins TRBV4-3 to TRBJ2-1; possibly TRBD2 for D (6 bases). The CDR3 extends over 16 amino acids. Germline V gives CDR1 LGHNA, CDR2 YSLEER. Trimming shortened V by 0 bases and J by 3 bases, and 12 bases separated the two germline ends. The CDR3 loop is CASSQDRGTYYNEQFF. Here the CDR3 DNA reads TGCGCCAGCAGCCAAGATCGCGGGACCTACTACAATGAGCAGTTCTTC.

This clonotype has only a few counts. V and J are TRBV27 and TRBJ2-2; D perhaps matches TRBD2 (6 bases). Germline V gives CDR1 MNHEY, CDR2 SMNVEV (reference sequence). V was shortened by 7 bases and J by 5 bases, with 17 bases between the two germline ends. This CDR3 comprises 15 residues. In nucleotides, the CDR3 is TGTGCCAGCACCCCTGGAGGGTCGTGGACCGGGGAGCTGTTTTTT. Translating gives CASTPGGSWTGELFF.

This clonotype was found a few times. J is TRBJ1-2 and V is TRBV5-1; 9 positions agree with TRBD1. V gave up 7 bases and J gave up 5 bases; unmatched junction bases: 15. The CDR3 is 16 residues long. Germline V gives CDR1 SGHRS, CDR2 YFSETQ. CDR3 nucleotides: TGCGCCAGCTCGAGGGGAGGGACAGGGAGACCTTATGGCTACACCTTC. Translation gives CASSRGGTGRPYGYTF.

This sequence joins TRBV9 and TRBJ2-3; possibly TRBD1 or TRBD2 for D (5 bases each). The CDR3 consists of 14 residues. Trimming removed 3 bases at V and 2 bases at J, with 10 bases between. Per germline, CDR1 SGDLS and CDR2 YYNGEE. The CDR3 spells CASSAWDATDTQYF. The CDR3 DNA reads as TGTGCCAGCAGCGCCTGGGACGCCACAGATACGCAGTATTTT.

The rearrangement joins TRBV6-6 to TRBJ2-1, with D unresolved. Trimming removed 8 bases at V and 9 bases at J, with 8 bases between. Per the germline V gene, CDR1 is MNHNY and CDR2 is SVGAGI (reference sequence). The CDR3 spans 10 residues. The CDR3 loop is CASGSPEQFF. CDR3 nucleotide sequence: TGTGCCAGCGGGTCTCCTGAGCAGTTCTTC.

In its sample, this clonotype was seen a few times. The V gene is TRBV20-1, the J gene TRBJ2-5, with no clear D. Looked up from germline, CDR1 is DFQATT and CDR2 is SNEGSKA (reference sequence). V lost 5 bases to trimming and J lost 5 bases, with 9 bases between them. The CDR3 has 11 amino acids. CDR3 sequence (DNA): TGCAGTGCTTTGGGTGGGGAGACCCAGTACTTC. The encoded protein is CSALGGETQYF.